This T cell receptor (beta chain) was retrieved from a study of T cell responses to AZD1222 COVID-19 vaccine (dated by TCRdb to the early 2020s). General notes on the study: TCR sequencing was performed for 230 to 250 trial participants, of whom some 200 were given two doses of AZD1222 and around 25 were given two doses of MenACWY control vaccine. Trial participants were enrolled by age into subgroups of 18-55, 56-69 and 70-plus years, and around 140, 26 and 57 TCR-sequenced participants, respectively, were included in these subgroups.

The time point label here, explained by the study, means: about 28 days (+/-7) after the second vaccine dose. AZD1222 recipients whose second dose came at about 4 weeks and those whose second dose came at about 12 weeks were combined into one group, since spike-specific TCR depth and breadth did not differ between the two schedules. Samples from vaccinated people were obtained from the UK trials COV001 and COV002, which included a single-blind randomized controlled phase 2/3 trial of AZD1222 (ChAdOx1 nCoV-19) in healthy adults. Trial participant PBMC samples were collected at day 0 and day 28 after the second dose for TCRbeta chain sequencing. The CDR3 regions of human TCRbeta chains were analyzed by immunosequencing. From the authors' description of their analysis: Repertoire TCRs were matched against a reference library of SARS-CoV-2-specific TCRs generated with the MIRA antigen-specificity platform. Breadth meant the fraction of unique TCRs that were SARS-CoV-2-associated, whereas depth meant the fraction of total T cells that were SARS-CoV-2-associated. Using the MIRA data, each spike-specific TCR was mapped to the spike region that the TCR reacts to and placed in a CD4 or CD8 class. Log10-transformed breadth and depth values were compared by one-way ANOVA with Sidak's multiple comparisons tests. Drawn from immuneACCESS, this table holds only the in-frame rearrangements with V and J called that TCRdb kept. Clones are partly lost; checked studies trace under half to an unresolved V gene and leave the rest unexplained. V, J and clone size were drawn from that table, and D and trimming were deduced from the DNA. In all, the sample holds about 130,000 clones, and roughly 87% of those were seen once. The ten top clones hold approximately 6% of the sample.

On the study overall, not on this receptor specifically: Spike-specific TCR breadth and depth rose significantly after two AZD1222 doses compared with day 0 and with MenACWY recipients. Reportedly, almost half of the unique spike-specific TCRs recognized epitopes lying outside the regions that are mutated in the B.1.351 and B.1.1.7 variants. Most participants were white British and females outnumbered males, and the authors suggested that clonal diversity may have been underestimated. Because no day 14 peak-response samples were available, repertoires were characterized only after the peak T cell response. The whole spike protein was spanned by vaccine-associated CD4 TCRs, and dominant responses were seen in regions 160-218 and 743-854. Conclusions about previously exposed vaccinees are limited because only five or six AZD1222 recipients were SARS-CoV-2 seropositive at baseline. In the small 56-69-year group, the increase in depth fell short of significance, most likely because of low power.

Taken from the germline V gene, the CDR1 and CDR2 loops are KGHSH and LQKENI. The CDR3, from cysteine to phenylalanine, totals 16 residues. Only CDR3 DNA is held: 48 bases, read in frame from base 1. V drops 3 bases and J drops 0 bases, leaving 12 bases in between. Comment on this clone: Its cognate antigen has yet to be identified. Per-base qualities were not stored, and no clone one base away is much larger.

Sample: peripheral blood, taken 28 days after the second AZD1222 dose. This receptor chain uses TRBV18 and TRBJ1-3; possibly the D gene is TRBD1, per 6 matching bases. This TCR came from an adult who received the AZD1222 COVID-19 vaccine. The sequenced DNA is TGTGCCAGCTCACCCGGCCGGACAGACTCTGGAAACACCATATATTTT. This yields the protein CASSPGRTDSGNTIYF.